A selection of T cell receptor beta chains follows, all from one sample in a study of cytomegalovirus exposure and HLA in healthy donors. Sequenced by immunoSEQ multiplex PCR; TCRdb stores in-frame clones only, minus some. The table includes roughly 120,000 clones, around 70% detected once. Sequencing was performed on PBMCs. The source is a woman aged 40 to 50 in good health and CMV-seropositive. Each CDR3 is given with its conserved first and last residue. A D gene is named only where the DNA matches it firmly. A row's size may be missing; if present it is once, few, many or a size class.

>few|TRBV28|NA|TRBJ2-7
CASSLSGGSRDEQYF
TGTGCCAGCAGTTTATCTGGGGGCTCGCGCGACGAGCAGTACTTC
>once|TRBV7-2|TRBD1|TRBJ1-2
CASSFRTGTGSQGAAGYTF
TGTGCCAGCAGCTTCCGCACCGGGACAGGGAGTCAAGGAGCAGCTGGCTACACCTTC
>NA|TRBV5-4|NA|TRBJ2-3
CASSLRSGVSTDTQYF
TGTGCCAGCAGCTTAAGATCCGGGGTTAGCACAGATACGCAGTATTTT
>once|TRBV28|NA|TRBJ1-5
CASSPPGHSNQPQHF
TGTGCCAGCAGTCCACCGGGTCATAGCAATCAGCCCCAGCATTTT
>NA|TRBV5-1|TRBD1|TRBJ2-7
CASSLDRDRGLYEQYF
TGCGCCAGCAGCTTGGATCGGGACAGGGGGCTGTACGAGCAGTACTTC
>NA|TRBV28|NA|TRBJ1-2
CASSPIQTGREGYTF
TGTGCCAGCAGTCCTATACAAACAGGGCGAGAGGGCTACACCTTC
>few|TRBV11-3|NA|TRBJ2-3
CASSPSRTSTDTQYF
TGTGCCAGCAGCCCCTCCCGGACTAGCACAGATACGCAGTATTTT
>NA|TRBV30|TRBD1|TRBJ1-5
CAWHESGTGSDQPQHF
TGTGCCTGGCACGAATCCGGGACAGGAAGCGATCAGCCCCAGCATTTT
>few|TRBV29-1|TRBD2|TRBJ2-7
CSVSGASGSYEQYF
TGCAGCGTGTCGGGTGCTAGCGGGTCCTACGAGCAGTACTTC
>NA|TRBV6-1|NA|TRBJ2-7
CASSSDWAYEQYF
TGTGCCAGCAGTTCTGACTGGGCCTACGAGCAGTACTTC
>NA|TRBV29-1|TRBD2|TRBJ2-5
CSVESSGDQETQYF
TGCAGCGTTGAGTCTAGCGGGGATCAAGAGACCCAGTACTTC
>NA|TRBV27|NA|TRBJ1-5
CASSLRGRMSVGIQPQHF
TGTGCCAGCAGTTTAAGAGGGAGGATGAGCGTAGGGATTCAGCCCCAGCATTTT
>few|TRBV5-5|NA|TRBJ2-5
CASSIRGRGESETQYF
TGTGCCAGCAGCATACGGGGCAGGGGGGAATCGGAGACCCAGTACTTC
>NA|TRBV18|TRBD1|TRBJ1-2
CASSRGQGAYGYTF
TGTGCCAGCTCACGGGGACAGGGGGCCTATGGCTACACCTTC
>NA|TRBV9|TRBD1|TRBJ2-2
CASSEPSGQSNTGELFF
TGTGCCAGCAGCGAACCCTCGGGACAGTCGAACACCGGGGAGCTGTTTTTT
>NA|TRBV5-1|NA|TRBJ2-1
CASSLGQNSYNEQFF
TGCGCCAGCAGCTTGGGACAGAACTCCTACAATGAGCAGTTCTTC
>once|TRBV6-6|NA|TRBJ2-7
CASSDPMGAYEQYF
TGTGCCAGCAGTGACCCTATGGGGGCATACGAGCAGTACTTC
>NA|TRBV18|NA|TRBJ2-7
CASSTGTNYEQYF
TGTGCCAGCTCAACCGGGACAAACTACGAGCAGTACTTC
>NA|TRBV30|NA|TRBJ2-3
CAWSVTNIRVRTDTQYF
TGTGCCTGGAGTGTAACTAACATCAGGGTGCGGACAGATACGCAGTATTTT
>NA|TRBV5-1|NA|TRBJ2-7
CASSLMGQAGYEQYF
TGCGCCAGCAGCCTTATGGGCCAGGCGGGCTACGAGCAGTACTTC
>NA|TRBV6-1|TRBD1|TRBJ1-1
CASSLGQGHTEAFF
TGTGCCAGCAGCCTCGGACAGGGGCACACTGAAGCTTTCTTT
>once|TRBV28|TRBD1|TRBJ2-7
CASSLSGLGQWDEQYF
TGTGCCAGCAGTTTAAGCGGACTGGGACAGTGGGACGAGCAGTACTTC
>NA|TRBV13|NA|TRBJ2-3
CASSGRLGRSTDTQYF
TGTGCCAGCAGCGGACGACTAGGAAGGTCCACAGATACGCAGTATTTT
>NA|TRBV30|NA|TRBJ2-2
CAWSRTGTGELFF
TGTGCCTGGAGTCGAACTGGCACCGGGGAGCTGTTTTTT
>NA|TRBV11-2|TRBD1|TRBJ2-2
CASSPRQGRTGELFF
TGTGCCAGCAGCCCAAGACAGGGTCGAACCGGGGAGCTGTTTTTT
>NA|TRBV7-9|NA|TRBJ1-4
CASSLRGPNEKLFF
TGTGCCAGCAGCTTAAGGGGTCCAAATGAAAAACTGTTTTTT
>NA|TRBV5-1|NA|TRBJ1-2
CASSEPTAANYGYTF
TGCGCCAGCAGCGAACCGACAGCTGCTAACTATGGCTACACCTTC
>NA|TRBV7-2|TRBD1|TRBJ2-1
CASSFLLQGAGGNNEQFF
TGTGCCAGCAGCTTCCTTCTCCAGGGGGCTGGAGGGAACAATGAGCAGTTCTTC
>NA|TRBV6-5|TRBD1|TRBJ2-7
CASSSTSGTGGYEQYF
TGTGCCAGCAGTTCGACCTCCGGGACAGGGGGCTACGAGCAGTACTTC